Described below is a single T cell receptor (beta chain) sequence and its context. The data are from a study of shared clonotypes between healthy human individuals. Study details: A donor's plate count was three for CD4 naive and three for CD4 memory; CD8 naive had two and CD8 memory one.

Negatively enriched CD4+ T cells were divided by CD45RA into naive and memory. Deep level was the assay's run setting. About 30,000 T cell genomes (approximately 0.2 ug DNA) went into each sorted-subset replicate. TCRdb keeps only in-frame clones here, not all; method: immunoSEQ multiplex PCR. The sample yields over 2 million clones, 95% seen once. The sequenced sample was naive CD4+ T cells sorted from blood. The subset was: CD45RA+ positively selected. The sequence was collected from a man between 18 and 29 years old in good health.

The CDR3 region is CASLGLGGNQPQHF. CDR3 bases: TGTGCCAGCCTGGGCCTTGGGGGCAATCAGCCCCAGCATTTT. The chain has TRBV19 and TRBJ1-5; no definite D call. Germline V gene lookup returns CDR1 LNHDA and CDR2 SQIVND (reference sequence). The CDR3 is 14 amino acids. The V gene lost 9 bases and the J gene lost 2 bases, with 14 bases spanning the gap.